The 5 T cell receptor beta chains presented below share a single source sample, sequenced in a study of blood T cell repertoires in COVID-19. The repertoire was sequenced with immunoSEQ multiplex PCR; TCRdb's copy has only in-frame clones and lacks some. This sample carries roughly 100,000 clones, more than 80% of them seen once, and the ten largest clones take more than 13%. The sample consisted of peripheral blood. The receptors originated from a woman between 55 and 75 years old with acute or convalescent COVID-19.

CDR3: CASSYRGEQYF. The CDR3 region has the DNA TGTGCCAGCAGTTACAGGGGCGAGCAGTACTTC. The V gene is TRBV6-5, the J gene TRBJ2-7; D is perhaps TRBD1 (5 bases). CDR3 length equals 11 residues. Trimming took off 2 bases at V and 6 bases at J, with 5 bases between the two ends. Germline V gene data show CDR1 as MNHEY and CDR2 as SVGAGI.

The CDR3 is CASSQLGTSGGNIQYF. The CDR3 DNA is TGCGCCAGCAGCCAACTAGGGACTAGCGGGGGAAACATTCAGTACTTC. This chain connects TRBV4-1 to TRBJ2-4, with 14 bases matching TRBD2. The J segment lost 6 bases and the V segment lost 2 bases, leaving 3 bases of the junction unmatched. The CDR3 has 16 residues. The germline gives CDR1 MGHRA, CDR2 YSYEKL.

The rearrangement joins TRBV2 to TRBJ2-2; TRBD2 matches at 8 bases. Germline trimming cut 1 base from V and 7 bases from J; bases unmatched to any gene: 5. The length of the CDR3 is 15 residues. Germline CDR1 is SNHLY and CDR2 is FYNNEI. The CDR3 is CASSEGREAGGELFF. DNA for the CDR3: TGTGCCAGCAGTGAAGGGCGGGAGGCGGGCGGGGAGCTGTTTTTT.

The chain recombines TRBV7-2 with TRBJ2-1; a possible D gene is TRBD2 (6 bases). CDR3 length: 17 residues. V dropped 1 base and J dropped 0 bases, with 13 bases sitting between them. The germline V gene encodes CDR1 SGHTA and CDR2 FQGNSA. CDR3 amino acids: CASSLVFGGNSYNEQFF. For the CDR3, the DNA is TGTGCCAGCAGCTTAGTTTTTGGGGGGAACTCCTACAATGAGCAGTTCTTC.

The CDR3 protein is CASSPPSVTYNEQFF. The CDR3 bases are TGTGCCAGCTCACCACCGAGCGTAACCTACAATGAGCAGTTCTTC. The chain has TRBV18 and TRBJ2-1; no clear D gene. The germline V gene has CDR1 KGHSH and CDR2 LQKENI. This CDR3 comprises 15 residues. The V and J ends lost 0 bases and 2 bases respectively, with 8 bases between them.